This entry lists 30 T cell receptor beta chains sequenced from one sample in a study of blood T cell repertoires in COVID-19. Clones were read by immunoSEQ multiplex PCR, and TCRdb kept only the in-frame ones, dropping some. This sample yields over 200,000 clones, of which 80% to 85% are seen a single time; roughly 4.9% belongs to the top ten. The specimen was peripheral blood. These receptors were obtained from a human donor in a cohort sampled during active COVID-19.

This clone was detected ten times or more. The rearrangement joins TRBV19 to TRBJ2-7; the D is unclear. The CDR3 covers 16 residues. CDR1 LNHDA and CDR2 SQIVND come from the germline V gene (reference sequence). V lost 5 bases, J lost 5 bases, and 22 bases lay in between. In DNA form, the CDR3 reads TGTGCCAGTAGTCCCCTCCCGCGCGAAACGGTCGACGAGCAGTACTTC. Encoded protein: CASSPLPRETVDEQYF.

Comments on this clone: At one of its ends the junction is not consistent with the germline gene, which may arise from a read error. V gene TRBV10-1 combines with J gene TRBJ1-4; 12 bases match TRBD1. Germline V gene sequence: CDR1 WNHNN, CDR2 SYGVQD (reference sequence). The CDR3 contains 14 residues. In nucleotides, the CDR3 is TGCGCCAGCAGGGGACAGGGGGCTAACGAAAAACTGTTTTTT. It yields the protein CASRGQGANEKLFF.

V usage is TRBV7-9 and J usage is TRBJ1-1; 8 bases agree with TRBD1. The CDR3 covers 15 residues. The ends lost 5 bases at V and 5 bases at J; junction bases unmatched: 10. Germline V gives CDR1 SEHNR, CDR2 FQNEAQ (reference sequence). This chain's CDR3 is CASSPLGQGTTEAFF. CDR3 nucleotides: TGTGCCAGCAGCCCGCTAGGACAGGGCACAACTGAAGCTTTCTTT.

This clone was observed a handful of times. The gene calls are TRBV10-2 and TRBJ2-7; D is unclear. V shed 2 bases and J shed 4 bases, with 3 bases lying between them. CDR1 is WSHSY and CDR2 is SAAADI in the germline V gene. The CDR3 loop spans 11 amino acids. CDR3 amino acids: CASSERYEQYF. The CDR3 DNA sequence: TGCGCCAGCAGTGAGCGGTACGAGCAGTACTTC.

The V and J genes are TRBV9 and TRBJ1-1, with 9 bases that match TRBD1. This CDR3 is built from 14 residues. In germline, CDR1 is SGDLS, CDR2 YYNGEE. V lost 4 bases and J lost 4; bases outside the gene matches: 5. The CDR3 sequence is CASSPLTGGTEAFF. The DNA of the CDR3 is TGTGCCAGCAGCCCTCTGACAGGGGGCACTGAAGCTTTCTTT.

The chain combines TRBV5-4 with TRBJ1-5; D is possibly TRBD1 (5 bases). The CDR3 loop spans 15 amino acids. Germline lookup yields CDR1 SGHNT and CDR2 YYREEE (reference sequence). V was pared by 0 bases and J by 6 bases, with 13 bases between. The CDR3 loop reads CASSLGVGQGQPQHF. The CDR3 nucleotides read TGTGCCAGCAGCTTGGGTGTGGGGCAGGGTCAGCCCCAGCATTTT.

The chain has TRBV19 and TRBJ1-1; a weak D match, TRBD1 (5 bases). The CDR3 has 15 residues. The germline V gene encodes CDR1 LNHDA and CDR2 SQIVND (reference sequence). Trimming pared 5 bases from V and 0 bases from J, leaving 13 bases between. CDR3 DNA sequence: TGTGCCAGTAGTCTCACGACAGTAGTGAACACTGAAGCTTTCTTT. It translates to CASSLTTVVNTEAFF. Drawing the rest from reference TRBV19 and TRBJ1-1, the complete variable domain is DGGITQSPKYLFRKEGQNVTLSCEQNLNHDAMYWYRQDPGQGLRLIYYSQIVNDFQKGDIAEGYSVSREKKESFPLTVTSAQKNPTAFYLCASSLTTVVNTEAFFGQGTRLTVV.

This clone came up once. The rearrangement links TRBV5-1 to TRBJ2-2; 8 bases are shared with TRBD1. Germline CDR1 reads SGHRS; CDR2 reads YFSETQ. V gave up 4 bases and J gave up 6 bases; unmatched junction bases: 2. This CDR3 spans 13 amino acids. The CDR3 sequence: CASSGQGAGELFF. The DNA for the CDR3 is TGCGCCAGCAGCGGACAGGGTGCCGGGGAGCTGTTTTTT.

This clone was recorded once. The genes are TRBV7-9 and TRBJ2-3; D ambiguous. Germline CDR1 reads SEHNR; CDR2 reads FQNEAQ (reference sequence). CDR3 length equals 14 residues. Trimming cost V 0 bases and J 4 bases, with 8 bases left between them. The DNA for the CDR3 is TGTGCCAGCAGCTTAGCGTCCGTGTCAGATACGCAGTATTTT. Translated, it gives CASSLASVSDTQYF.

CDR3 protein: CASSLLAVEAFF. The DNA for the CDR3 is TGTGCCAGCAGTTTGTTGGCAGTCGAAGCTTTCTTT. The chain combines TRBV28 with TRBJ1-1; D ambiguous. Germline V gene lookup returns CDR1 MDHEN and CDR2 SYDVKM. The CDR3 contains 12 residues. V was pared by 3 bases and J by 8 bases, with 10 bases between.

This CDR3 reads CASSPRQGRTEAFF. CDR3 DNA: TGTGCCAGCAGCCCCCGACAGGGAAGAACTGAAGCTTTCTTT. J is TRBJ1-1 and V is TRBV3-1 (or the pseudogene TRBV3-2), with TRBD1 matching 7 bases. This CDR3 region has 14 residues. V trimming: 4 bases; J trimming: 5 bases; junction bases outside the gene matches: 7. The germline gives CDR1 LGHDT, CDR2 YNNKEL (reference sequence).

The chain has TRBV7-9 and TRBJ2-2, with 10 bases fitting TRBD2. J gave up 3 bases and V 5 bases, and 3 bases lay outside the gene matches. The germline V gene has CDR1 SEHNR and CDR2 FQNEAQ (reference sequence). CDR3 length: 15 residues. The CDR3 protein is CASSLTSGDTGELFF. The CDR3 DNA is TGTGCCAGCAGCCTCACTAGCGGGGACACCGGGGAGCTGTTTTTT.

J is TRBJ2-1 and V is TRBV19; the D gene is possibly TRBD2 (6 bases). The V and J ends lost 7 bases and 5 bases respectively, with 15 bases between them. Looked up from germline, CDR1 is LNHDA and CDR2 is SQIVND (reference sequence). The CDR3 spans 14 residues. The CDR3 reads CASNGRRAHNEQFF. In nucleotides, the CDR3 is TGTGCCAGTAACGGGCGGAGGGCCCACAATGAGCAGTTCTTC.

This CDR3 is CASSLQGPPLLEQYF. CDR3 nucleotides: TGTGCCAGCAGCCTACAGGGCCCTCCGTTACTGGAGCAGTACTTC. V usage is TRBV5-4 and J usage is TRBJ2-7; a weak D match, TRBD1 (6 bases). The length of the CDR3 is 15 residues. In germline, CDR1 is SGHNT, CDR2 YYREEE (reference sequence). Trimming removed 4 bases at V and 7 bases at J, with 21 bases between.

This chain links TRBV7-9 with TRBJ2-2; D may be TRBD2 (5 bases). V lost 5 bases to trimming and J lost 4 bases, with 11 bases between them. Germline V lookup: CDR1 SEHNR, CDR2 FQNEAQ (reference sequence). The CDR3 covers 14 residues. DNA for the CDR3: TGTGCCAGCAGCCCGGGAAGGGTCACCGGGGAGCTGTTTTTT. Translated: CASSPGRVTGELFF.

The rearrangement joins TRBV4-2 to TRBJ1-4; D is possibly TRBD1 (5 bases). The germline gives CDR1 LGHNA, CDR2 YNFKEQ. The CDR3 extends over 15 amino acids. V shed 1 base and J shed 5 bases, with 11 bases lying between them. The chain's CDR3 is CASSQGHRPNEKLFF. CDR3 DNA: TGTGCCAGCAGCCAAGGGCACAGGCCGAATGAAAAACTGTTTTTT.

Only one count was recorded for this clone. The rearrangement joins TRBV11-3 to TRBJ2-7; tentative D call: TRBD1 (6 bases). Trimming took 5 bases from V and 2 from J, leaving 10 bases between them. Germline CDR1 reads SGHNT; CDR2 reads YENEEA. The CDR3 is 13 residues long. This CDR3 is CASSRGQAYEQYF. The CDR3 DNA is TGTGCCAGCAGCAGGGGACAAGCCTACGAGCAGTACTTC.

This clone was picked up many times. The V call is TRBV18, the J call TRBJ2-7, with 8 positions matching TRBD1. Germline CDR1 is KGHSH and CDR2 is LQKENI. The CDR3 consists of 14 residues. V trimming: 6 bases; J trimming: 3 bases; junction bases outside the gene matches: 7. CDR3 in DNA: TGTGCCAGCTCGTTCTCCGGGACAGGCTACGAGCAGTACTTC. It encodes CASSFSGTGYEQYF. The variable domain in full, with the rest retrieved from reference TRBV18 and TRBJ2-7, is NAGVMQNPRHLVRRRGQEARLRCSPMKGHSHVYWYRQLPEEGLKFMVYLQKENIIDESGMPKERFSAEFPKEGPSILRIQQVVRGDSAAYFCASSFSGTGYEQYFGPGTRLTVT.

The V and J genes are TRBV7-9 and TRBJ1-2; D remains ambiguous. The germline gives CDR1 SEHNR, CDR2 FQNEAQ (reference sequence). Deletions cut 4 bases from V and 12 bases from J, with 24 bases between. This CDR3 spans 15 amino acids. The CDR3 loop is CASSSFGEFGRENTF. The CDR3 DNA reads TGTGCCAGCAGCTCCTTTGGGGAATTCGGACGGGAAAACACCTTC. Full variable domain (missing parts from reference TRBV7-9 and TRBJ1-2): DTGVSQNPRHKITKRGQNVTFRCDPISEHNRLYWYRQTLGQGPEFLTYFQNEAQLEKSRLLSDRFSAERPKGSFSTLEIQRTEQGDSAMYLCASSSFGEFGRENTFGSGTRLTVV.

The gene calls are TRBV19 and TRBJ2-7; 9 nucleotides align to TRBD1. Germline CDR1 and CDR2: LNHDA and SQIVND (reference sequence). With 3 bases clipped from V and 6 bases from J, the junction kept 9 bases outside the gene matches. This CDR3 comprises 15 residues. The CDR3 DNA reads TGTGCCAGTAGTATTCGGGGACAGGGTTTTTTCGAGCAGTACTTC. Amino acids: CASSIRGQGFFEQYF.

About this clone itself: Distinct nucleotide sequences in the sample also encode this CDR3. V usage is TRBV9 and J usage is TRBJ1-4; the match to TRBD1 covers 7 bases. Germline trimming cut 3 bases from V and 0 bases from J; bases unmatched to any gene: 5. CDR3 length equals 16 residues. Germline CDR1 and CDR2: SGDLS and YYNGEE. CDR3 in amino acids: CASSEGTVATNEKLFF. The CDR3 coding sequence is TGTGCCAGCAGCGAGGGGACAGTAGCAACTAATGAAAAACTGTTTTTT.

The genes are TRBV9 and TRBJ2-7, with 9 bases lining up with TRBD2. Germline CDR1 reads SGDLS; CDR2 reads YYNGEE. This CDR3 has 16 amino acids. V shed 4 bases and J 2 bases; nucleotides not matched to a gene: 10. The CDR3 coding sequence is TGTGCCAGCAGCCCCGCGGCGGAGCGGGAGGCCTACGAGCAGTACTTC. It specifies CASSPAAEREAYEQYF.

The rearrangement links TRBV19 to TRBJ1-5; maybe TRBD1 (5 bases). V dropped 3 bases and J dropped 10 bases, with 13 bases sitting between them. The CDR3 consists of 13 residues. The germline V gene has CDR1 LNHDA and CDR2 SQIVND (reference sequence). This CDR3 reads CASSIDSIKPQHF. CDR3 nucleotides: TGTGCCAGTAGTATTGACAGCATCAAACCCCAGCATTTT.

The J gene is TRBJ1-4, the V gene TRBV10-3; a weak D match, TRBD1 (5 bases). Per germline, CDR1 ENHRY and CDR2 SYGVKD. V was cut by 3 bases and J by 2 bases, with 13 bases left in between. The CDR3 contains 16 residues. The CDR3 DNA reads TGTGCCATCAGTGATCCGACTGGGGGGACTAATGAAAAACTGTTTTTT. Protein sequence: CAISDPTGGTNEKLFF.

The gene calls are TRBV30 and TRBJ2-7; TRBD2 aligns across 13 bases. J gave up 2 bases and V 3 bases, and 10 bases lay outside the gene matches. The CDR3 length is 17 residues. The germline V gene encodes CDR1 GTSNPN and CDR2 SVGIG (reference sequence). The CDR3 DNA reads TGTGCCTGGAGGGAACGCGATGGACTAGCGGGAGCCTACGAGCAGTACTTC. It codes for CAWRERDGLAGAYEQYF.

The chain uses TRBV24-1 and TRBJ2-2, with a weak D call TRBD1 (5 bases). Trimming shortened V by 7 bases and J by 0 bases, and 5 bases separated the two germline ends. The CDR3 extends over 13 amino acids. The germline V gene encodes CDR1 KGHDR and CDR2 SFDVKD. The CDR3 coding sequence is TGTGCCACCAGCAGGGCGAACACCGGGGAGCTGTTTTTT. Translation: CATSRANTGELFF.

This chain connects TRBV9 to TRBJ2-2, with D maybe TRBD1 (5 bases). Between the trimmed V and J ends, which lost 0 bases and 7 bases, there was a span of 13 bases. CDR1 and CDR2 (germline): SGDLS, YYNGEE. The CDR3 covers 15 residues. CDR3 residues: CASSVGAERGGELFF. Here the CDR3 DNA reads TGTGCCAGCAGCGTAGGCGCAGAAAGGGGCGGGGAGCTGTTTTTT.

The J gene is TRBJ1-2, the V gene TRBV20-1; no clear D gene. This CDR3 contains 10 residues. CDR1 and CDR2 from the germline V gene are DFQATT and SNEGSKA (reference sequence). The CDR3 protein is CSCLEHGYTF. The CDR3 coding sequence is TGCAGCTGTTTAGAACATGGCTACACCTTC.

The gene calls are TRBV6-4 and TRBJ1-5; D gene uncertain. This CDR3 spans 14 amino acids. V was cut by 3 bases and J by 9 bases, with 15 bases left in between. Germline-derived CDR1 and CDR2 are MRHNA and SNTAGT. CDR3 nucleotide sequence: TGTGCCAGCAGTGATCTGGCGGCTTCGGGGCCCCAGCATTTT. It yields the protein CASSDLAASGPQHF.

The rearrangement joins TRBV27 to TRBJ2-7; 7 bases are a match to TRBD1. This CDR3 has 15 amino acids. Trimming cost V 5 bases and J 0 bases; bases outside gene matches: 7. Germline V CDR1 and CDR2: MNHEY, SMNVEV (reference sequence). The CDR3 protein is CASSDPGQASYEQYF. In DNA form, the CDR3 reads TGTGCCAGCAGTGACCCAGGACAGGCCTCCTACGAGCAGTACTTC.